This T cell receptor (beta chain) was profiled in a study of OX40 agonist ivuxolimab in advanced cancers. Study-level information: Intravenous ivuxolimab was administered to patients every 2 weeks at 0.01 to 10 mg/kg. Study-level findings and limits: It was not determined which antigens were specifically recognized by the peripheral T cells that had undergone clonal expansion.

Looked up from germline, CDR1 is MNHNY and CDR2 is SVGAGI (reference sequence). The CDR3 consists of 13 residues. V lost 2 bases and J lost 5, with 9 bases in between. Sequenced by immunoSEQ multiplex PCR; TCRdb stores in-frame clones only, minus some. Of roughly 95,000 clones listed, around 84% are singletons. Concerning this clone: What it binds is not known.

Patients were ineligible given autoimmune disease history or systemic immunosuppression. The receptor comes from an adult with an advanced solid tumor such as melanoma, head and neck, liver or kidney cancer. The chain recombines TRBV6-6 with TRBJ1-1, with D perhaps TRBD1 (5 bases). The specimen was CD4+ or CD8+ T cells sorted from blood, collected in a trial of the OX40 agonist ivuxolimab. CDR3 bases: TGTGCCAGCAGTTACGTGGGGGAGACTGAAGCTTTCTTT. Translation gives CASSYVGETEAFF.